Below, 8 T cell receptor beta chains from the same sample are listed, as sequenced in a study of blood T cell repertoires in COVID-19. Here immunoSEQ multiplex PCR was the method, and the copy in TCRdb shows in-frame clones only, minus some. This table has some 520,000 clones, roughly 87% appearing once. The specimen was peripheral blood. Receptor source: a man aged 18 to 29 with COVID-19, enrolled during active disease.

The rearrangement uses TRBV5-6 and TRBJ2-7; D remains ambiguous. V was trimmed by 4 bases and J by 0 bases, leaving 5 bases between them. The CDR3 has 12 residues. From germline, CDR1 is SGHDT and CDR2 YYEEEE. CDR3 residues: CASSGRSYEQYF. In nucleotides, the CDR3 is TGTGCCAGCAGCGGCCGCTCCTACGAGCAGTACTTC.

This chain joins TRBV9 and TRBJ1-4, with 10 bases lining up with TRBD1. Germline V gene sequence: CDR1 SGDLS, CDR2 YYNGEE. The CDR3 contains 16 residues. Unmatched junction bases numbered 7, after V lost 0 bases and J lost 8 bases. The CDR3 reads CASSVGPGTGAEKLFF. DNA of the CDR3: TGTGCCAGCAGCGTAGGTCCTGGGACAGGGGCGGAAAAACTGTTTTTT.

The chain is built from TRBV9 and TRBJ2-7; 10 nucleotides line up with TRBD1. Germline V gene lookup returns CDR1 SGDLS and CDR2 YYNGEE. This CDR3 is 14 amino acids long. The ends lost 3 bases at V and 7 bases at J; junction bases unmatched: 7. The CDR3: CASSGTGGSGEQYF. CDR3 DNA: TGTGCCAGCAGCGGGACAGGGGGGAGTGGTGAGCAGTACTTC.

CDR3 in amino acids: CASSRTQTGSYEQYF. The CDR3 region has the DNA TGTGCCAGCAGTCGTACGCAGACAGGGTCCTACGAGCAGTACTTC. V gene TRBV5-6 combines with J gene TRBJ2-7; 7 bases are shared with TRBD1. V lost 5 bases and J lost 1; bases outside the gene matches: 9. The CDR3 has 15 amino acids. Germline lookup yields CDR1 SGHDT and CDR2 YYEEEE.

This clone was counted at least ten times. One end of the junction fails to match germline, which may point to a read error. This chain connects TRBV7-9 to TRBJ2-7; the match to TRBD2 covers 9 bases. The CDR3 has 13 residues. The germline CDR1 and CDR2 sequences are SEHNR and FQNEAQ (reference sequence). The CDR3 is CASSLEASGIYLF. The CDR3 coding sequence is TGTGCCAGCAGCTTAGAAGCTAGCGGGATTTATCTCTTC.

The chain uses TRBV6-2 or TRBV6-3 and TRBJ2-5; TRBD2 is a possible D gene (5 bases). CDR3 size: 15 residues. V lost 4 bases and J lost 0, with 12 bases in between. Germline V gives CDR1 MNHEY, CDR2 SVGEGT. CDR3 loop: CASSSDSKYQETQYF. The DNA of the CDR3 is TGTGCCAGCAGTTCGGACTCAAAGTACCAAGAGACCCAGTACTTC.

The CDR3: CASSLFSGSGNTQYF. Written as DNA, the CDR3 is TGTGCCAGCAGCTTATTTAGCGGGAGTGGGAATACGCAGTATTTT. The V call is TRBV11-3, the J call TRBJ2-3; 9 bases align to TRBD2. The CDR3 spans 15 residues. The V gene's germline CDR1 is SGHNT and CDR2 YENEEA. V lost 2 bases to trimming and J lost 7 bases; unmatched junction nucleotides: 7.

The chain employs TRBV18 and TRBJ2-5, with TRBD2 matching over 9 bases. Germline CDR1 is KGHSH and CDR2 is LQKENI. This CDR3 is built from 16 residues. J gave up 1 base and V 2 bases, and 5 bases lay outside the gene matches. The CDR3 region is CASSPMASGAQETQYF. CDR3 in DNA: TGTGCCAGCTCACCAATGGCTAGCGGGGCCCAAGAGACCCAGTACTTC.